These T cell receptor beta chains were read from a single sample in a study of blood T cell repertoires in COVID-19. The data were produced by immunoSEQ multiplex PCR, yet TCRdb's version contains in-frame clones alone and is incomplete. This table holds about 210,000 clones, about 91% found once. The sample taken for sequencing was peripheral blood. The receptors stem from a man aged 25 to 40 with acute or convalescent COVID-19. The CDR3 runs from the conserved cysteine through the conserved F or W. D genes are given only for firm matches. A row's size may be missing; if present it is once, few, many or a size class.

v_call: TRBV2; clone_size: -; j_call: TRBJ1-5; d_call: TRBD1; cdr3_nt: TGTGCCAGCATAGAGAGGGACAGGGATCAGCCCCAGCATTTT; cdr3_aa: CASIERDRDQPQHF
v_call: TRBV10-2; clone_size: -; j_call: TRBJ1-5; d_call: -; cdr3_nt: TGCGCCAGCAGTGATAGGGGGAACGGCAATCAGCCCCAGCATTTT; cdr3_aa: CASSDRGNGNQPQHF
v_call: TRBV18; clone_size: -; j_call: TRBJ1-5; d_call: -; cdr3_nt: TGTGCCAGCTCACCACCGAACCGGGCGGCTAGCACTTATAGCAATCAGCCCCAGCATTTT; cdr3_aa: CASSPPNRAASTYSNQPQHF
v_call: TRBV28; clone_size: -; j_call: TRBJ2-7; d_call: TRBD2; cdr3_nt: TGTGCCAGCAGTCCCCCGGGACTAGCGCTGGAGCAGTACTTC; cdr3_aa: CASSPPGLALEQYF
v_call: TRBV6-5; clone_size: -; j_call: TRBJ1-2; d_call: -; cdr3_nt: TGTGCCAGCAGTTACTCGAGCGGTGGCTACACCTTC; cdr3_aa: CASSYSSGGYTF
v_call: TRBV5-1; clone_size: -; j_call: TRBJ2-7; d_call: -; cdr3_nt: TGCGCCAGCAGCTTGCTTGCGGGCCGAACCTACGAGCAGTACTTC; cdr3_aa: CASSLLAGRTYEQYF
v_call: TRBV4-2; clone_size: -; j_call: TRBJ2-7; d_call: -; cdr3_nt: TGTGCCAGCAGCCAAGATCTGACCAGGGTGAATGCCGAGCAGTACTTC; cdr3_aa: CASSQDLTRVNAEQYF
v_call: TRBV27; clone_size: -; j_call: TRBJ1-5; d_call: -; cdr3_nt: TGTGCCAGCAGATCCGCCACAGGGTGGGATCAGCCCCAGCATTTT; cdr3_aa: CASRSATGWDQPQHF
v_call: TRBV7-8; clone_size: -; j_call: TRBJ2-2; d_call: TRBD1; cdr3_nt: TGTGCCAGCAGCCTACAGGGGGCTGCGGGGGAGCTGTTTTTT; cdr3_aa: CASSLQGAAGELFF
v_call: TRBV19; clone_size: -; j_call: TRBJ1-4; d_call: -; cdr3_nt: TGTGCCAGTAGTATGAGAAGAGGCGAAAAACTGTTTTTT; cdr3_aa: CASSMRRGEKLFF
v_call: TRBV27; clone_size: -; j_call: TRBJ2-1; d_call: -; cdr3_nt: TGTGCCAGCACCATCCCCGAGGCCGGCAGCAATGAGCAGTTCTTC; cdr3_aa: CASTIPEAGSNEQFF
v_call: TRBV24-1; clone_size: -; j_call: TRBJ1-1; d_call: TRBD1; cdr3_nt: TGTGCCACCAGTGATTTACAGGGGGCGCAAGGAAGCACTGAAGCTTTCTTT; cdr3_aa: CATSDLQGAQGSTEAFF
v_call: TRBV19; clone_size: -; j_call: TRBJ2-1; d_call: TRBD2; cdr3_nt: TGTGCCAGTAGTATAGATGGACTAGCGAGGGGCAATGAGCAGTTCTTC; cdr3_aa: CASSIDGLARGNEQFF
v_call: TRBV7-9; clone_size: -; j_call: TRBJ1-4; d_call: -; cdr3_nt: TGTGCCAGCAGCCCAGGGGCGAATGAAAAACTGTTTTTT; cdr3_aa: CASSPGANEKLFF
v_call: TRBV27; clone_size: -; j_call: TRBJ2-5; d_call: TRBD1; cdr3_nt: TGTGCCAGCAGTTACGACAGGGAAGAGACCCAGTACTTC; cdr3_aa: CASSYDREETQYF
v_call: TRBV9; clone_size: -; j_call: TRBJ2-5; d_call: -; cdr3_nt: TGTGCCAGCAGCGTAGGGGGGCAGGGGACCCAGTACTTC; cdr3_aa: CASSVGGQGTQYF
v_call: TRBV28; clone_size: -; j_call: TRBJ2-3; d_call: TRBD1; cdr3_nt: TGTGCCAGCTCGGGACAGGGGCTCAGCACAGATACGCAGTATTTT; cdr3_aa: CASSGQGLSTDTQYF
v_call: TRBV10-1; clone_size: -; j_call: TRBJ2-2; d_call: -; cdr3_nt: TGCGCCAGCAGTGACCGTTCAGGGCACACCGGGGAGCTGTTTTTT; cdr3_aa: CASSDRSGHTGELFF
v_call: TRBV30; clone_size: -; j_call: TRBJ2-5; d_call: TRBD2; cdr3_nt: TGTGCCTGGAACAAACGGGGAGGGAACCAAGAGACCCAGTACTTC; cdr3_aa: CAWNKRGGNQETQYF
v_call: TRBV7-3; clone_size: -; j_call: TRBJ2-3; d_call: TRBD2; cdr3_nt: TGTGCCAGCAGCAGGACTAGCGGGACCGATACGCAGTATTTT; cdr3_aa: CASSRTSGTDTQYF
v_call: TRBV7-3; clone_size: few; j_call: TRBJ1-1; d_call: -; cdr3_nt: TGTGCCAGCAGCTTATCGGGGGGCTCCTCTGAAGCTTTCTTT; cdr3_aa: CASSLSGGSSEAFF
v_call: TRBV18; clone_size: -; j_call: TRBJ2-5; d_call: -; cdr3_nt: TGTGCCAGCTCCCCGTACCAAGAGACCCAGTACTTC; cdr3_aa: CASSPYQETQYF
v_call: TRBV19; clone_size: -; j_call: TRBJ2-1; d_call: TRBD2; cdr3_nt: TGTGCCAGTAGTACGGGACTAGCGGGAGGGGCGCCATCCTACAATGAGCAGTTCTTC; cdr3_aa: CASSTGLAGGAPSYNEQFF
v_call: TRBV7-2; clone_size: -; j_call: TRBJ2-7; d_call: TRBD1; cdr3_nt: TGTGCCAGCAGCTCCGAGGGACAGGGGTACCGCGAGCAGTACTTC; cdr3_aa: CASSSEGQGYREQYF
v_call: TRBV6-6; clone_size: -; j_call: TRBJ2-1; d_call: -; cdr3_nt: TGTGCCAGCAGACCCCCGGGATCCCCCTCCTACAATGAGCAGTTCTTC; cdr3_aa: CASRPPGSPSYNEQFF
v_call: TRBV28; clone_size: -; j_call: TRBJ2-7; d_call: -; cdr3_nt: TGTGCCAGCAGTTTCCGGGGAATCGCCAAGTACGAGCAGTACTTC; cdr3_aa: CASSFRGIAKYEQYF
v_call: TRBV7-8; clone_size: -; j_call: TRBJ2-3; d_call: -; cdr3_nt: TGTGCCAGCAGCTTATCTGAGTCTCGAGATACGCAGTATTTT; cdr3_aa: CASSLSESRDTQYF
v_call: TRBV13; clone_size: -; j_call: TRBJ2-3; d_call: TRBD2; cdr3_nt: TGTGCCAGCAGCCCGAGAAGCGGGGGGGCCGATACAGATACGCAGTATTTT; cdr3_aa: CASSPRSGGADTDTQYF
v_call: TRBV6-6; clone_size: -; j_call: TRBJ2-7; d_call: -; cdr3_nt: TGTGCCAGCAGCCCTATTTACGGTCCCTACGAGCAGTACTTC; cdr3_aa: CASSPIYGPYEQYF
v_call: TRBV20-1; clone_size: -; j_call: TRBJ1-1; d_call: -; cdr3_nt: TGCAGTGCTAGCGCCAGGGGAGAAGCTTTCTTT; cdr3_aa: CSASARGEAFF
v_call: TRBV15; clone_size: once; j_call: TRBJ2-3; d_call: -; cdr3_nt: TGTGCCACCAGCAGAGATCGGACGGGAAGCACAGATACGCAGTATTTT; cdr3_aa: CATSRDRTGSTDTQYF
v_call: TRBV4-1; clone_size: -; j_call: TRBJ2-7; d_call: -; cdr3_nt: TGCGCCAGCAGCCAGACGGAAGGGGGACCCTCCTACGAGCAGTACTTC; cdr3_aa: CASSQTEGGPSYEQYF
v_call: TRBV2; clone_size: once; j_call: TRBJ2-3; d_call: -; cdr3_nt: TGTGCCAGCACTAGGGGGGGCCTTTACACAGATACGCAGTATTTT; cdr3_aa: CASTRGGLYTDTQYF
v_call: TRBV11-2; clone_size: -; j_call: TRBJ1-6; d_call: -; cdr3_nt: TGTGCCAGCAGCTCGATTCAGGGAAAGGATTCACCCCTCCACTTT; cdr3_aa: CASSSIQGKDSPLHF
v_call: TRBV27; clone_size: -; j_call: TRBJ2-7; d_call: TRBD2; cdr3_nt: TGTGCCAGCAGCCTAGAGGCTAGCGGGGGCTACGAGCAGTACTTC; cdr3_aa: CASSLEASGGYEQYF
v_call: TRBV18; clone_size: -; j_call: TRBJ1-5; d_call: TRBD1; cdr3_nt: TGTGCCAGCTCAACAGTGGCAGGGGGTAATCAGCCCCAGCATTTT; cdr3_aa: CASSTVAGGNQPQHF
v_call: TRBV27; clone_size: -; j_call: TRBJ1-1; d_call: -; cdr3_nt: TGTGCCAGCAGTTTCCTGACAGGGAACACTGAAGCTTTCTTT; cdr3_aa: CASSFLTGNTEAFF
v_call: TRBV5-8; clone_size: -; j_call: TRBJ2-2; d_call: -; cdr3_nt: TGTGCCAGCAGCTTGAGGGGTTGGACCGGGGAGCTGTTTTTT; cdr3_aa: CASSLRGWTGELFF
v_call: TRBV11-2; clone_size: -; j_call: TRBJ2-2; d_call: -; cdr3_nt: TGTGCCAGCAGCCTAGACGGACGCGGGACCGGGGAGCTGTTTTTT; cdr3_aa: CASSLDGRGTGELFF
v_call: TRBV15; clone_size: -; j_call: TRBJ2-1; d_call: -; cdr3_nt: TGTGCCACCAGCAGCGAAGCGGCATCTATCAATGAGCAGTTCTTC; cdr3_aa: CATSSEAASINEQFF